These 5 T cell receptor beta chains came from one sample sequenced in a study of T cells in Graves' hyperthyroidism and ophthalmopathy. The TCR beta CDR3 regions underwent amplification using RNA transcripts as the source. The HTBI primer set drove a first-round RT-PCR of the TCR CDR3. Each CDR3 protein gets one entry after TCRdb re-called the multiplex PCR reads with MiXCR. The sample yields more than 350,000 distinct CDR3 sequences, about a sixth seen once. Sequencing was performed on blood. Every receptor here comes from a woman in her 30s with Graves' hyperthyroidism that later progressed to Graves' ophthalmopathy.

This chain joins TRBV24-1 and TRBJ2-2; D is perhaps TRBD1 or TRBD2 (5 bases each). CDR1 is KGHDR and CDR2 is SFDVKD in the germline V gene. The CDR3 is made up of 13 amino acids. V lost 11 bases and J 5 bases, leaving 14 bases between the germline ends. The CDR3 protein is CASRDGMTGELFF. The DNA of the CDR3 is TGTGCCAGCAGGGACGGGATGACCGGGGAGCTGTTTTTT.

At least ten counts were recorded for this clonotype. The V gene is TRBV7-9, the J gene TRBJ1-2, with D uncertain. Trimming cost V 8 bases and J 6 bases, with 19 bases left between them. CDR1 is SEHNR and CDR2 is FQNEAQ in the germline V gene (reference sequence). The CDR3 spans 14 residues. CDR3 protein: CASLLKPGRNGYTF. Here the CDR3 DNA reads TGTGCCAGCCTTCTAAAACCCGGGAGAAATGGCTACACCTTC.

There are many counts of this clonotype. This chain joins TRBV28 and TRBJ2-7; 9 nucleotides match TRBD1. CDR3 size: 14 residues. V shed 6 bases and J 4 bases; nucleotides not matched to a gene: 7. CDR1 is MDHEN, CDR2 SYDVKM, per germline. The CDR3 DNA reads TGTGCCAGCAGCACAGGGGGCGCTTCGTACGAGCAGTACTTC. It translates to CASSTGGASYEQYF. The variable domain in full, with the rest retrieved from reference TRBV28 and TRBJ2-7, is DVKVTQSSRYLVKRTGEKVFLECVQDMDHENMFWYRQDPGLGLRLIYFSYDVKMKEKGDIPEGYSVSREKKERFSLILESASTNQTSMYLCASSTGGASYEQYFGPGTRLTVT.

This clonotype has ten or more counts. V and J are TRBV6-2 or TRBV6-3 and TRBJ1-6; D is perhaps TRBD1 (5 bases). Germline CDR1 reads MNHEY; CDR2 reads SVGEGT. This CDR3 is 17 amino acids long. Trimming removed 4 bases from V and 9 bases from J, with 22 bases in between. CDR3: CASSWIRDRGDISPLHF. CDR3 bases: TGTGCCAGCAGTTGGATCCGGGACCGAGGAGATATTTCACCCCTCCACTTT.

V usage is TRBV30 and J usage is TRBJ2-2, with 10 bases aligning to TRBD2. Germline V lookup: CDR1 GTSNPN, CDR2 SVGIG (reference sequence). V lost 4 bases and J lost 4; bases outside the gene matches: 9. There are 16 residues in the CDR3. This CDR3 reads CAWTLAGAVVTGELFF. CDR3 coding DNA: TGTGCCTGGACCCTAGCGGGAGCGGTTGTCACCGGGGAGCTGTTTTTT.